This T cell receptor (beta chain) was obtained from a study of cytomegalovirus exposure and HLA in healthy donors. Of note for this clone: As yet, its antigen is unknown.

The PCR contained 60 Vbeta and 13 Jbeta primers. TCRdb's table, derived via immunoSEQ multiplex PCR, lists solely in-frame clones and lacks some. Of roughly 100,000 clones listed, over 70% are singletons. This CDR3 is 15 amino acids long. Trimming took 1 base from V and 1 from J, leaving 7 bases between them. Per germline, CDR1 MDHEN and CDR2 SYDVKM. Overall study results and limits: Across HLA loci, a later analysis found differing TCR association rates, with DRB1 most and HLA-C fewest. Presence/absence analysis assumed near-uniform sequencing depth across donors. Rare TCR sequences dominated, though some public TCRs recurred in many donors.

All the people who gave samples were healthy bone marrow donors. Sequenced input: PBMCs. The chain recombines TRBV28 with TRBJ1-4; D call uncertain. This clonotype was sampled from a middle-aged man in good health and CMV-seropositive. Written as DNA, the CDR3 is TGTGCCAGCAGTTTATTAGCCGGAACTAATGAAAAACTGTTTTTT. Protein: CASSLLAGTNEKLFF.